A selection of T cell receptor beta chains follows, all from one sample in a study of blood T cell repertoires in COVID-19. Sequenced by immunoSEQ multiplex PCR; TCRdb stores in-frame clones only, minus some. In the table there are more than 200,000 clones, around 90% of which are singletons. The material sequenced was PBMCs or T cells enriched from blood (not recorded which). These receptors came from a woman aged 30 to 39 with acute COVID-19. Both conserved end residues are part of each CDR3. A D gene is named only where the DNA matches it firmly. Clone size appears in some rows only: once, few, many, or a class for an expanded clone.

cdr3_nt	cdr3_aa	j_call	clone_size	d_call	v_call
TGCGCCAGCAGTGAGGTGGGACAGGGATTCTATGGCTACACCTTC	CASSEVGQGFYGYTF	TRBJ1-2	many	TRBD1	TRBV10-1
TGTGCCAGCAGCCACAACAGGGGTCCACCCGGGACCTACGAGCAGTACTTC	CASSHNRGPPGTYEQYF	TRBJ2-7	-	TRBD1	TRBV7-9
TGTGCCAGCAGTGAAGCTGTTAGGCACGGGGAGCAGTACTTC	CASSEAVRHGEQYF	TRBJ2-7	-	-	TRBV2
TGTGCCAGCAGCCACCCCGGAGAGAGCACTGAAGCTTTCTTT	CASSHPGESTEAFF	TRBJ1-1	few	-	TRBV7-3
TGTGCCAGCAGCACACAACTGACAGAGCAGTTCTTC	CASSTQLTEQFF	TRBJ2-1	once	-	TRBV7-9
TGTGCCAGCAGCGTAGGTTCACAGGCCTACTCACCCCTCCACTTT	CASSVGSQAYSPLHF	TRBJ1-6	once	-	TRBV9
TGTGCCAGCAGCGTCCGGCCCCTAGCTTTAAACACTGAAGCTTTCTTT	CASSVRPLALNTEAFF	TRBJ1-1	-	-	TRBV9
TGTGCCAGCAGTTGGGGAAGGAATGCGGGAGGTTACGAGCAGTACTTC	CASSWGRNAGGYEQYF	TRBJ2-7	-	TRBD2	TRBV27
TGTGCCAGCAGTGAAGCAAGGGGTAGAGCTTTCTTT	CASSEARGRAFF	TRBJ1-1	-	-	TRBV6-1
TGCGCCAGCAGCTTACCCCCCCAGGGGGTTTATGGCTACACCTTC	CASSLPPQGVYGYTF	TRBJ1-2	-	TRBD1	TRBV5-1
TGTGCCAGTAGTATTGGACAGGGCTACGAGCAGTACTTC	CASSIGQGYEQYF	TRBJ2-7	-	TRBD1	TRBV19
TGTGCCAGCAGCCGGACAGGGACCGGCTACACCTTC	CASSRTGTGYTF	TRBJ1-2	-	TRBD1	TRBV28
TGTGCCTGGAGTGTAGGCCTAGCGGGGGACAATGAGCAGTTCTTC	CAWSVGLAGDNEQFF	TRBJ2-1	-	TRBD2	TRBV30
TGTGCCAGCAGTCCCTACAGGCAGAATCAGCCCCAGCATTTT	CASSPYRQNQPQHF	TRBJ1-5	once	-	TRBV6-5
TGCGCCAGCAGCTTGTCGGTCGGGATCACAGATACGCAGTATTTT	CASSLSVGITDTQYF	TRBJ2-3	-	-	TRBV5-1
TGCGCCAGCAGCCGACTTACGACAGTCCCCTATGGCTACACCTTC	CASSRLTTVPYGYTF	TRBJ1-2	-	-	TRBV4-1
TGTGCCAGCAGCCCTTCTACTAGCGGGAGTTACGAGCAGTACTTC	CASSPSTSGSYEQYF	TRBJ2-7	-	TRBD2	TRBV9
TGTGCCAGCAGTGTAGAGCCTACAGGGGGCACCGGGGAGCTGTTTTTT	CASSVEPTGGTGELFF	TRBJ2-2	few	TRBD1	TRBV27
TGTGCCAGCAGCGCCCACAGGGCTTTGTTCACAGATACGCAGTATTTT	CASSAHRALFTDTQYF	TRBJ2-3	-	-	TRBV7-9
TGTGCCAGCAGGCCGGACAGGGGACGGCCGAATTCACCCCTCCACTTT	CASRPDRGRPNSPLHF	TRBJ1-6	-	TRBD1	TRBV28
TGTGCCAGCAGTACCCAGTCTGCGGACACCGGGGAGCTGTTTTTT	CASSTQSADTGELFF	TRBJ2-2	-	-	TRBV28
TGTGCCAGCTCATCCCGCTGGACTAGCGCCCAATACGAGCAGTACTTC	CASSSRWTSAQYEQYF	TRBJ2-7	few	TRBD2	TRBV18
TGTGCCAGCAGCTTATTTCGCCTACAGAACAAAAACATTCAGTACTTC	CASSLFRLQNKNIQYF	TRBJ2-4	-	-	TRBV7-2
TGTGCCACCAGGCGGGGGATGAGTAGCAATCAGCCCCAGCATTTT	CATRRGMSSNQPQHF	TRBJ1-5	-	-	TRBV6-5
TGTGCCAGCAGTGACTCCCAGGGTACTGAAGCTTTCTTT	CASSDSQGTEAFF	TRBJ1-1	-	-	TRBV6-4
TGCGCCAGCAGCCCCCAGCCGGGACAGGGGGGACTAAGGGCTTTCTTT	CASSPQPGQGGLRAFF	TRBJ1-1	-	TRBD1	TRBV5-1
TGTGCCAGCAGTTACTCAGGGGCATCTAATGAAAAACTGTTTTTT	CASSYSGASNEKLFF	TRBJ1-4	-	-	TRBV6-5
TGTGCCACCTCGCCGGGGGGGGAGACCCAGTACTTC	CATSPGGETQYF	TRBJ2-5	-	TRBD2	TRBV6-5
TGTGCCAGTAGTAGAGGCTATAATTCACCCCTCCACTTT	CASSRGYNSPLHF	TRBJ1-6	-	-	TRBV19
TGTGCCAGCAGTAGCCACGGGACAGGGACGGACGAGACCCAGTACTTC	CASSSHGTGTDETQYF	TRBJ2-5	-	TRBD1	TRBV28
TGCGCCAGCAGTGAGGACAGGGTCTATGGCTACACCTTC	CASSEDRVYGYTF	TRBJ1-2	-	TRBD1	TRBV10-2
TGCGCCAGCAGCTTGGCCCCTAGCGGGAGCAATGAGCAGTTCTTC	CASSLAPSGSNEQFF	TRBJ2-1	-	TRBD2	TRBV5-1
TGTGCCAGTAGTTCAAGGACAGGGGAGGATGGCTACACCTTC	CASSSRTGEDGYTF	TRBJ1-2	-	TRBD1	TRBV19
TGTGCCAGCAGCTTGCCAGCAGGGGGCTTAATAGCTAACTATGGCTACACCTTC	CASSLPAGGLIANYGYTF	TRBJ1-2	-	TRBD1	TRBV7-2
TGTGCCAGCAGCTTAGGACTAGTAACTGAAGCTTTCTTT	CASSLGLVTEAFF	TRBJ1-1	-	-	TRBV7-8
TGTGCCTGGAGAACTCCAGGGGGGCGAACTGAAGCTTTCTTT	CAWRTPGGRTEAFF	TRBJ1-1	-	TRBD1	TRBV30
TGTGCCAGCAGGGAAACACAGAACACCGGGGAGCTGTTTTTT	CASRETQNTGELFF	TRBJ2-2	once	-	TRBV2
TGTGCCAGCAGACATCCGGGACAGGGATTCTACGAGCAGTACTTC	CASRHPGQGFYEQYF	TRBJ2-7	-	TRBD1	TRBV14
TGTGCCAGCAGCCCGTTGTCGGGAGGGCCGCAGGAGCAGTACTTC	CASSPLSGGPQEQYF	TRBJ2-7	-	TRBD2	TRBV7-2
TGCAGCGTTGAAGATCCGCGCGGGAGGGGATATGAGCAGTTCTTC	CSVEDPRGRGYEQFF	TRBJ2-1	-	TRBD2	TRBV29-1
TGTGCCAGCAGCTTGGATCTGCGGCCAGATACTGGCTACACCTTC	CASSLDLRPDTGYTF	TRBJ1-2	-	-	TRBV5-6
TGTGCCACCACTCGAATACCTTCGAACACTGAAGCTTTCTTT	CATTRIPSNTEAFF	TRBJ1-1	-	-	TRBV28